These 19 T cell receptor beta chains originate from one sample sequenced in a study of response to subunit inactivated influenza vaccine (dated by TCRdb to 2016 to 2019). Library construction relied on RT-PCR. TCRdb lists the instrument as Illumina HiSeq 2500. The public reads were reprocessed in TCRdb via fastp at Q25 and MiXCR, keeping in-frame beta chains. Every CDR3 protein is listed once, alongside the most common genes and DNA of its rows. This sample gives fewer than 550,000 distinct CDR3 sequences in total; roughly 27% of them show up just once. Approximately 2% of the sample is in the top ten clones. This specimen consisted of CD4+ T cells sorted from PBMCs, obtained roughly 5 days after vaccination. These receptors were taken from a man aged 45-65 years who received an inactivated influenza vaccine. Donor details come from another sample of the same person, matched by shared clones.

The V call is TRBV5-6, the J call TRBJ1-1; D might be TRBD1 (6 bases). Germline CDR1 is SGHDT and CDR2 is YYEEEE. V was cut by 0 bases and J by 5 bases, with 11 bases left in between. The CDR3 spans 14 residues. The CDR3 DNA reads TGTGCCAGCAGCTTGGAAAGGGGGTGGACTGAAGCTTTCTTT. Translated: CASSLERGWTEAFF.

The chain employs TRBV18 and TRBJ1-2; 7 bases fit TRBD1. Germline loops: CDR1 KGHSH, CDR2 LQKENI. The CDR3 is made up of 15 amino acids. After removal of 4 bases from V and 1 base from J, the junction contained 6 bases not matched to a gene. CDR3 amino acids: CASSLPGTDNYGYTF. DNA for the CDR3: TGTGCCAGCTCACTACCCGGGACAGATAACTATGGCTACACCTTC.

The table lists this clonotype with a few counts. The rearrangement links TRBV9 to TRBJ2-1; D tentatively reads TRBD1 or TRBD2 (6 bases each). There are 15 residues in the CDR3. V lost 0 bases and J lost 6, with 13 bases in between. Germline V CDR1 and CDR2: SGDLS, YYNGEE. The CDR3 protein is CASSVGGGTINEQFF. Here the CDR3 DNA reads TGTGCCAGCAGCGTAGGAGGGGGGACAATCAATGAGCAGTTCTTC. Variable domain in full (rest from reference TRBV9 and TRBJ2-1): DSGVTQTPKHLITATGQRVTLRCSPRSGDLSVYWYQQSLDQGLQFLIQYYNGEERAKGNILERFSAQQFPDLHSELNLSSLELGDSALYFCASSVGGGTINEQFFGPGTRLTVL.

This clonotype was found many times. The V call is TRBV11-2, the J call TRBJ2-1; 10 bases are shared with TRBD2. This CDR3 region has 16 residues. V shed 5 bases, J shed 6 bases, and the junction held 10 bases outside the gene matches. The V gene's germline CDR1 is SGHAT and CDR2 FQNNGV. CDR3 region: CASSQVLLAGANEQFF. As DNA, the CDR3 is TGTGCCAGCAGCCAAGTCCTCCTAGCGGGAGCCAATGAGCAGTTCTTC. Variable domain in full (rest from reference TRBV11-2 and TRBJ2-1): EAGVAQSPRYKIIEKRQSVAFWCNPISGHATLYWYQQILGQGPKLLIQFQNNGVVDDSQLPKDRFSAERLKGVDSTLKIQPAKLEDSAVYLCASSQVLLAGANEQFFGPGTRLTVL.

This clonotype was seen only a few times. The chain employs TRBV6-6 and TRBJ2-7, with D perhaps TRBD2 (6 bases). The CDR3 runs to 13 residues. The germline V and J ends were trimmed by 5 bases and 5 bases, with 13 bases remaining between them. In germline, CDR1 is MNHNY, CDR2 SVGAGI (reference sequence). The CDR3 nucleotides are TGTGCCAGCAGTGGACCGGGAGCCAACGAGCAGTACTTC. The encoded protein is CASSGPGANEQYF.

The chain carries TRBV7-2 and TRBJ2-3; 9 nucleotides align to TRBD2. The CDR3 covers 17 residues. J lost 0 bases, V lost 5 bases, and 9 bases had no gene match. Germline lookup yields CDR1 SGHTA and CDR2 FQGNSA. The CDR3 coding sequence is TGTGCCAGCAGCCTGGGCATGACTAGCGGTAGCACAGATACGCAGTATTTT. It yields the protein CASSLGMTSGSTDTQYF.

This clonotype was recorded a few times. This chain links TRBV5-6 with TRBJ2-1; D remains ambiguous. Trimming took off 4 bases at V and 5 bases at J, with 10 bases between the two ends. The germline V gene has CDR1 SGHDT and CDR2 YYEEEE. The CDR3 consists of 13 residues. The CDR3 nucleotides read TGTGCCAGCAGCCCCGTGGGGAACAATGAGCAGTTCTTC. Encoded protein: CASSPVGNNEQFF.

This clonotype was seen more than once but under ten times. CDR3 coding DNA: TGCAGTGCTAGTCCAAGACTAGCGGTATACTACGAGCAGTACTTC. Protein product: CSASPRLAVYYEQYF. This chain joins TRBV20-1 and TRBJ2-7; 9 bases are shared with TRBD2. Germline lookup yields CDR1 DFQATT and CDR2 SNEGSKA (reference sequence). V shed 3 bases and J 3 bases; nucleotides not matched to a gene: 9. The CDR3 has 15 residues.

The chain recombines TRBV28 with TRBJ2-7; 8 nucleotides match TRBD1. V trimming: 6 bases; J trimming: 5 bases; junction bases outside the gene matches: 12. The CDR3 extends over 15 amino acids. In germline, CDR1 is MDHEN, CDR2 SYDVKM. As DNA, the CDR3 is TGTGCCAGCAGGGGGGGCTCAGGGGGCTGGAACGAGCAGTACTTC. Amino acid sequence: CASRGGSGGWNEQYF.

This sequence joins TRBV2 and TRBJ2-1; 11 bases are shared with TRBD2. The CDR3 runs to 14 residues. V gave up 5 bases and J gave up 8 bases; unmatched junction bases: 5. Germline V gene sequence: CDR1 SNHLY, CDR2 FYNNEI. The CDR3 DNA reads TGTGCCAGCAGTACTAGCGGGAGTTTCCATGAGCAGTTCTTC. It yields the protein CASSTSGSFHEQFF.

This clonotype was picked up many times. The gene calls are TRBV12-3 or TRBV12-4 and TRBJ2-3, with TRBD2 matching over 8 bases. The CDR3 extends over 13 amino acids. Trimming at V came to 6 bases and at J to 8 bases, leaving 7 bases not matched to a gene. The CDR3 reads CASRDGGAITQYF. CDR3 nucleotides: TGTGCCAGCAGGGACGGGGGGGCAATTACGCAGTATTTT.

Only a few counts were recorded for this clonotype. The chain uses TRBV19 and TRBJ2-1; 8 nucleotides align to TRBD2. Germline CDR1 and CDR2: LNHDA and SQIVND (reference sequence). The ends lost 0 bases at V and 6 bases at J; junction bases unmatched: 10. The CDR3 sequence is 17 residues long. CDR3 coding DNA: TGTGCCAGTAGTATAGATCGACTAGCGCCCCGGTCCAATGAGCAGTTCTTC. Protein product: CASSIDRLAPRSNEQFF.

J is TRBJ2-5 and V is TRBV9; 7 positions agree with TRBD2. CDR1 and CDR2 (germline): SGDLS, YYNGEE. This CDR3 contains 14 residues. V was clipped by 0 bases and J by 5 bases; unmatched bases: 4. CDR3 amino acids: CASSVGSGKETQYF. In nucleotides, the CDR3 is TGTGCCAGCAGCGTAGGGAGCGGGAAGGAGACCCAGTACTTC.

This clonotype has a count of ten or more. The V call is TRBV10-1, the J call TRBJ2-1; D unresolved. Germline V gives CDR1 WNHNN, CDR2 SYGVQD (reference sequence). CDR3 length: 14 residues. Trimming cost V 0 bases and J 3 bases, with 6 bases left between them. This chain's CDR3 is CASSESPGYNEQFF. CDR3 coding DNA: TGCGCCAGCAGTGAGTCCCCGGGCTACAATGAGCAGTTCTTC.

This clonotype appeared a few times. The CDR3, as DNA: TGCAGTGTTCCGCGACAGGGGAGGTCCTACGAGCAGTACTTC. It encodes CSVPRQGRSYEQYF. The chain couples TRBV20-1 to TRBJ2-7, with TRBD1 identical over 8 bases. This CDR3 is 14 amino acids long. Germline trimming cut 7 bases from V and 1 base from J; bases unmatched to any gene: 9. The germline V gene encodes CDR1 DFQATT and CDR2 SNEGSKA (reference sequence).

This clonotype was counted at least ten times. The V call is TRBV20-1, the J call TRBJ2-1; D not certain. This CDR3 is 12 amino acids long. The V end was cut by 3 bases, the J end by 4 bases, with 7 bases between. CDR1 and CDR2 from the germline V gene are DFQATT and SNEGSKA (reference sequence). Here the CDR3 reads CSARWGYNEQFF. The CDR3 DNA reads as TGCAGTGCTAGGTGGGGATACAATGAGCAGTTCTTC.

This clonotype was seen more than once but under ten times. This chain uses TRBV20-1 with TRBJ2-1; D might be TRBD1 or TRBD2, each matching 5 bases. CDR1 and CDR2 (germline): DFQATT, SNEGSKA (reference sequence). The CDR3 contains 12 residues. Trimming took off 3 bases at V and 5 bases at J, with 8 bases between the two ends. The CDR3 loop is CSASRGDNEQFF. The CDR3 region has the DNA TGCAGTGCTAGTAGGGGAGACAATGAGCAGTTCTTC.

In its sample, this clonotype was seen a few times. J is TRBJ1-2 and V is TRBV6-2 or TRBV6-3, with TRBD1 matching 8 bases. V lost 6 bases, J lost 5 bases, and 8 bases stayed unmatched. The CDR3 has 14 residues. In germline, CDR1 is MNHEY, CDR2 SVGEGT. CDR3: CASRVDRETYGYTF. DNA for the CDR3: TGTGCCAGCAGAGTGGACAGGGAGACTTATGGCTACACCTTC.

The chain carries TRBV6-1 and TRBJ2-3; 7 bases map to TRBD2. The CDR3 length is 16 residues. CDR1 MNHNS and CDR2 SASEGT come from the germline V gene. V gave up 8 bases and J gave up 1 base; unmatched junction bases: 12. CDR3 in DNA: TGTGCCAGCGCCTTGGGGGGGAGATTCGGCACAGATACGCAGTATTTT. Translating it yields CASALGGRFGTDTQYF.